This entry concerns a single TCR beta chain. Its antigen is unknown. The TCR beta profiling, which covered VDJ combination and CDR3 sequence, was carried out using genomic DNA as the template. A single record per CDR3 protein comes from TCRdb applying MiXCR to the reads. The sample lists 200,000 to 250,000 distinct CDR3 sequences, under 50% occurring once. The length of the CDR3 is 15 residues. Germline trimming cut 4 bases from V and 4 bases from J; bases unmatched to any gene: 6. Germline V gene lookup returns CDR1 ENHRY and CDR2 SYGVKD. The data were obtained in a study of CD8+CD57+ T cells in acquired aplastic anemia. Notes on the study in general: Both patients and controls carried the same twenty-nine CD8+ CDR3 sequences.

Patients sequenced had flow cytometry evidence of CD8+CD57+ cell expansion. The TCR originated in a human donor with aplastic anemia. The chain employs TRBV10-3 and TRBJ2-7, with TRBD2 matching over 11 bases. What was sequenced was sorted CD4+, CD8+, or CD8+CD57+ T cells (not recorded which) from PBMCs. The chain's CDR3 is CAISATSGSAYEQYF. CDR3 nucleotide sequence: TGTGCCATCAGTGCTACTAGCGGGAGTGCTTACGAGCAGTACTTC.